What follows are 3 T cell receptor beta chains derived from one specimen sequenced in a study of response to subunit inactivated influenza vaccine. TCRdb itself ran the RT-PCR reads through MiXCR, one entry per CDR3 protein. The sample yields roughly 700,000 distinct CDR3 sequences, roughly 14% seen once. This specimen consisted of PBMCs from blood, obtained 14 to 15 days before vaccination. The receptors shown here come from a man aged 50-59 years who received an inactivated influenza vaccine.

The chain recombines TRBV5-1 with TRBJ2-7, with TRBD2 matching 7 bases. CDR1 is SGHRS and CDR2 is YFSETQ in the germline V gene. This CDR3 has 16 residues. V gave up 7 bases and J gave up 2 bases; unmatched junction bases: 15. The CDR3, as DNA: TGCGCCAGCGGCTCCACCGGGGGGAGGGGCCCCTACGAGCAGTACTTC. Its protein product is CASGSTGGRGPYEQYF.

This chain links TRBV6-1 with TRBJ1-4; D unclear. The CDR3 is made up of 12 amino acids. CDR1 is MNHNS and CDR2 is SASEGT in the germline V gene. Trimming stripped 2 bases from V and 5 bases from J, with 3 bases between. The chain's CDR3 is CASSEQNEKLFF. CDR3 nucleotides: TGTGCCAGCAGTGAACAAAATGAAAAACTGTTTTTT.

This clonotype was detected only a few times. The CDR3 DNA reads as TGTGCCACCAGCTCCTATGCCGGTCCGACAGATACGCAGTATTTT. It is translated as CATSSYAGPTDTQYF. The chain is built from TRBV15 and TRBJ2-3; D is unresolved. V lost 5 bases and J lost 3, with 15 bases in between. The CDR3 runs to 15 residues. Per germline, CDR1 LNHNV and CDR2 YYDKDF (reference sequence).